Below, 12 T cell receptor beta chains from the same sample are listed, as sequenced in a study of a mutant IDH1 vaccine in newly diagnosed glioma. This sample's time point: week 35, safety follow-up. The study gave 300 ug of mutant IDH1 20-mer peptide per vaccine dose, with topical imiquimod. No antigen has been identified for these receptors. Clones were sequenced by immunoSEQ multiplex PCR, and TCRdb holds only the in-frame ones, with some missing. This sample has tens of thousands of clones, with 81% found just once. The sequences come from PBMCs, collected from a glioma patient whose treatment included an IDH1 peptide vaccine. All receptors come from a man aged 35 to 55 with glioma.

This clone was found a few times. The rearrangement joins TRBV2 to TRBJ1-2; TRBD1 matches at 10 bases. The CDR3 has 15 amino acids. V lost 4 bases to trimming and J lost 4 bases; unmatched junction nucleotides: 6. Germline values: CDR1 SNHLY, CDR2 FYNNEI. CDR3 amino acids: CASSVGTGALYGYTF. CDR3 sequence (DNA): TGTGCCAGCAGTGTAGGGACAGGGGCCCTCTATGGCTACACCTTC.

The rearrangement links TRBV4-3 to TRBJ1-2; TRBD1 matches at 7 bases. V shed 0 bases and J 0 bases; nucleotides not matched to a gene: 7. The CDR3 contains 17 residues. Germline V gene data show CDR1 as LGHNA and CDR2 as YSLEER. This chain's CDR3 is CASSQEAPGQPNYGYTF. Written as DNA, the CDR3 is TGCGCCAGCAGCCAAGAAGCACCGGGACAGCCTAACTATGGCTACACCTTC.

This chain uses TRBV9 with TRBJ1-4, with D tentatively TRBD1 (5 bases). V was shortened by 2 bases and J by 6 bases, with 14 bases between the two germline ends. Germline lookup yields CDR1 SGDLS and CDR2 YYNGEE. This CDR3 comprises 15 residues. This chain's CDR3 is CASSVSGTGHEKLFF. The DNA of the CDR3 is TGTGCCAGCAGCGTTTCCGGGACGGGTCATGAAAAACTGTTTTTT. Looking up the rest from reference TRBV9 and TRBJ1-4 gives the full variable domain: DSGVTQTPKHLITATGQRVTLRCSPRSGDLSVYWYQQSLDQGLQFLIQYYNGEERAKGNILERFSAQQFPDLHSELNLSSLELGDSALYFCASSVSGTGHEKLFFGSGTQLSVL.

The genes are TRBV5-8 and TRBJ2-1; 8 positions match TRBD2. The V segment lost 5 bases and the J segment 10 bases; nucleotides outside the gene matches: 14. Per germline, CDR1 SGHTS and CDR2 YDEGEE. This CDR3 has 15 amino acids. Written as DNA, the CDR3 is TGTGCCAGCAGATTGAGCGGGAGTCCGGTTAGCGAGCAGTTCTTC. Protein product: CASRLSGSPVSEQFF.

In its sample, this clone was seen once. The chain links TRBV5-4 to TRBJ1-2; D is unclear. Trimming stripped 3 bases from V and 6 bases from J, with 15 bases between. The CDR3 length is 14 residues. Germline CDR1 SGHNT, CDR2 YYREEE (reference sequence). The CDR3 DNA follows: TGTGCCAGCAGCTCCGAGGGAGGGAAGGATGGCTACACCTTC. This gives the protein CASSSEGGKDGYTF.

The chain combines TRBV27 with TRBJ2-3; no clear D. Trimming shortened V by 7 bases and J by 0 bases, and 11 bases separated the two germline ends. The CDR3 has 14 residues. Germline CDR1 reads MNHEY; CDR2 reads SMNVEV (reference sequence). The chain's CDR3 is CASKAVTSTDTQYF. The CDR3 coding sequence is TGTGCCAGCAAGGCGGTTACTAGCACAGATACGCAGTATTTT.

The J gene is TRBJ2-1, the V gene TRBV27; D is possibly TRBD1 (5 bases). Germline assignment: CDR1 MNHEY and CDR2 SMNVEV (reference sequence). The CDR3 runs to 14 residues. Trimming removed 3 bases at V and 1 base at J, with 7 bases between. Here the CDR3 reads CASSFGASYNEQFF. CDR3 in DNA: TGTGCCAGCAGTTTTGGGGCGTCCTACAATGAGCAGTTCTTC.

Note on this clone: Sequence at one end of the junction differs from germline and may be a read error. The chain recombines TRBV7-2 with TRBJ2-7, with TRBD2 identical over 7 bases. Germline V gene lookup returns CDR1 SGHTA and CDR2 FQGNSA. CDR3 length: 16 residues. The CDR3 nucleotides read TGTGCCAGCAGCAGGGCCCCCGGGACTACATTTTACGAGCAGCACTTC. This encodes CASSRAPGTTFYEQHF.

The chain links TRBV4-1 to TRBJ2-3; D remains ambiguous. CDR1 and CDR2 (germline): MGHRA, YSYEKL. V lost 6 bases and J lost 7, with 11 bases in between. This CDR3 has 12 amino acids. The CDR3 DNA sequence: TGCGCCAGCAGGGGTCAGCGACATACGCAGTATTTT. Translating it yields CASRGQRHTQYF.

The rearrangement joins TRBV10-1 to TRBJ2-7; D might be TRBD2 (5 bases). The CDR3 length is 12 residues. The ends were cut back, 6 bases at V and 2 bases at J, with 8 bases in the middle. Germline assignment: CDR1 WNHNN and CDR2 SYGVQD (reference sequence). The CDR3 reads CASSSGTYEQYF. CDR3 nucleotides: TGCGCCAGCAGCTCGGGGACCTACGAGCAGTACTTC.

The chain recombines TRBV18 with TRBJ2-7; D is unclear. The length of the CDR3 is 9 residues. The germline CDR1 and CDR2 sequences are KGHSH and LQKENI. V was clipped by 3 bases and J by 7 bases, with 1 base between them. The CDR3 here is CASSPEQYF. CDR3 in DNA: TGTGCCAGCTCACCGGAGCAGTACTTC.

The chain uses TRBV7-9 and TRBJ2-1, with TRBD2 as a possible D gene (6 bases). CDR1 and CDR2 (germline): SEHNR, FQNEAQ (reference sequence). V lost 2 bases and J 4 bases, leaving 9 bases between the germline ends. This CDR3 is 14 amino acids long. The CDR3 region has the DNA TGTGCCAGCAGCTTAAGCGGGCCTTACAATGAGCAGTTCTTC. Translating it yields CASSLSGPYNEQFF. The complete variable domain, with remaining parts taken from reference TRBV7-9 and TRBJ2-1, reads DTGVSQNPRHKITKRGQNVTFRCDPISEHNRLYWYRQTLGQGPEFLTYFQNEAQLEKSRLLSDRFSAERPKGSFSTLEIQRTEQGDSAMYLCASSLSGPYNEQFFGPGTRLTVL.